This T cell receptor (beta chain) stems from a study of patients and donors after allogeneic stem cell transplantation. TCRdb re-called the RT-PCR reads with MiXCR, one entry per CDR3 protein. The sample includes hundreds of thousands of distinct CDR3 sequences, roughly 17% seen only once; the top ten take roughly 7%. CDR3 length: 16 amino acids. Germline-derived CDR1 and CDR2 are SGHTA and FQGNSA. Trimming took off 1 base at V and 4 bases at J, with 15 bases between the two ends. Material: blood, either unsorted or a sorted T cell fraction (not recorded which). The receptor was isolated from a human donor who was either an allogeneic HSCT recipient or a stem cell or donor lymphocyte infusion donor (not recorded which). It is not recorded whose cells these are; they may come from a transplant donor. The chain carries TRBV7-2 and TRBJ2-3, with TRBD2 as a possible D gene (5 bases). CDR3 sequence reads: CASSLDPGRVPDTQYF. CDR3 sequence (DNA): TGTGCCAGCAGCTTAGACCCTGGGCGGGTCCCAGATACGCAGTATTTT.